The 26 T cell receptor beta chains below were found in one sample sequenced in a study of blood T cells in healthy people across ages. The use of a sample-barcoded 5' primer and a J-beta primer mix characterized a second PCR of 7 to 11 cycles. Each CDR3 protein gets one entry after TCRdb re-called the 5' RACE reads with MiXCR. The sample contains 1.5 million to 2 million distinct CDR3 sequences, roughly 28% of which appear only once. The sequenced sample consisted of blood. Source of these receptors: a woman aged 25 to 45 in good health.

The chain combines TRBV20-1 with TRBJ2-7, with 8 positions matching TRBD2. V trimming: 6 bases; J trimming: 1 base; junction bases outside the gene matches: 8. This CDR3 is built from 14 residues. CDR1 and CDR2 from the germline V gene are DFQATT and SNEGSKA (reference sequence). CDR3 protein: CSAMSGSRSYEQYF. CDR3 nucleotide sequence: TGCAGTGCGATGAGCGGGAGTAGGTCCTACGAGCAGTACTTC.

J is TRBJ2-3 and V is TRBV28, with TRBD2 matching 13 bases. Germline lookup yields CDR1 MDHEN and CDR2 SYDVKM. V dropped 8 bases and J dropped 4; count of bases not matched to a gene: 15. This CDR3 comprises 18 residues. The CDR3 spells CASPRTSGGPPLADTQYF. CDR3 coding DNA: TGTGCCAGCCCTCGGACTAGCGGGGGCCCACCACTAGCAGATACGCAGTATTTT. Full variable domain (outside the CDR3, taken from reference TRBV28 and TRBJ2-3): DVKVTQSSRYLVKRTGEKVFLECVQDMDHENMFWYRQDPGLGLRLIYFSYDVKMKEKGDIPEGYSVSREKKERFSLILESASTNQTSMYLCASPRTSGGPPLADTQYFGPGTRLTVL.

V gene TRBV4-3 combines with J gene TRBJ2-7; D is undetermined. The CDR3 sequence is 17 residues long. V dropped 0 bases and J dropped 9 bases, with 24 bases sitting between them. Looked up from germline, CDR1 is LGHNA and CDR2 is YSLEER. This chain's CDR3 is CASSQDTQVGYPGGQYF. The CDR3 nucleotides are TGCGCCAGCAGCCAAGACACTCAGGTGGGGTACCCGGGCGGGCAGTACTTC.

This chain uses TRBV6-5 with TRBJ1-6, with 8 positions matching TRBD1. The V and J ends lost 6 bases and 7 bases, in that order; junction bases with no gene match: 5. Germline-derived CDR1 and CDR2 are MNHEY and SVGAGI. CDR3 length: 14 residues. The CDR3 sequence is CASSPGQENSPLHF. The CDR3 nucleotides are TGTGCCAGCAGCCCGGGACAGGAGAATTCACCCCTCCACTTT.

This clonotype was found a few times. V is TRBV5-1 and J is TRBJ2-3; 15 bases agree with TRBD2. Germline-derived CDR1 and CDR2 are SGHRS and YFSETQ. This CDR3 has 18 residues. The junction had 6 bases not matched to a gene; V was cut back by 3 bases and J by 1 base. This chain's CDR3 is CASSWGTSGRMGTDTQYF. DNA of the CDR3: TGCGCCAGCAGCTGGGGGACTAGCGGGAGGATGGGCACAGATACGCAGTATTTT.

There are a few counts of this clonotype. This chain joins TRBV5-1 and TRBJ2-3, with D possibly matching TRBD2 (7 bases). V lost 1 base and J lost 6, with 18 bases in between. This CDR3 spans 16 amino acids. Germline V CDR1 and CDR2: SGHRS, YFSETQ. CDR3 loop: CASSLSGGLPGDTQYF. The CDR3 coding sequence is TGCGCCAGCAGCTTGTCCGGGGGGCTGCCGGGTGATACGCAGTATTTT.

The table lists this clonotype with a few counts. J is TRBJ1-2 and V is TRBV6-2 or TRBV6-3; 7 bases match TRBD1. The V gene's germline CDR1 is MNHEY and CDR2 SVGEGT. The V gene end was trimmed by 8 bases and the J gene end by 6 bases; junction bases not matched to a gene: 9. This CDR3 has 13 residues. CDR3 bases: TGTGCCAGCTCTCCGGGACAGAGGCATGGCTACACCTTC. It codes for CASSPGQRHGYTF.

CDR3 nucleotides: TGTGCCAGCAGCTTTCGGGGCTCACCCCTCCACTTT. It specifies CASSFRGSPLHF. The chain has TRBV7-8 and TRBJ1-6, with D possibly matching TRBD1 (5 bases). This CDR3 region has 12 residues. V lost 3 bases and J 10 bases, leaving 7 bases between the germline ends. Germline V gene lookup returns CDR1 SGHVS and CDR2 FQNEAQ.

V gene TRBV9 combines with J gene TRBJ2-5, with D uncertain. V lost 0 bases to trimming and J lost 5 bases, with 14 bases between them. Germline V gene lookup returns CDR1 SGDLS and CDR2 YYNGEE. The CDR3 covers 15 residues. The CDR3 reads CASSVGEEALETQYF. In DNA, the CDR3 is TGTGCCAGCAGCGTAGGAGAAGAAGCACTGGAGACCCAGTACTTC.

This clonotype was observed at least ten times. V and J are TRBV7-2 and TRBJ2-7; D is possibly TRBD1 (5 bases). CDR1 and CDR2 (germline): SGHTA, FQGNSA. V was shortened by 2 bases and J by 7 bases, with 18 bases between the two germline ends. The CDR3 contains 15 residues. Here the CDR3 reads CASSLSPSGFGEQYF. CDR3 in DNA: TGTGCCAGCAGCTTATCACCGTCAGGGTTTGGGGAGCAGTACTTC. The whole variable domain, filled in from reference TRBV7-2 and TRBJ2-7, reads GAGVSQSPSNKVTEKGKDVELRCDPISGHTALYWYRQSLGQGLEFLIYFQGNSAPDKSGLPSDRFSAERTGGSVSTLTIQRTQQEDSAVYLCASSLSPSGFGEQYFGPGTRLTVT.

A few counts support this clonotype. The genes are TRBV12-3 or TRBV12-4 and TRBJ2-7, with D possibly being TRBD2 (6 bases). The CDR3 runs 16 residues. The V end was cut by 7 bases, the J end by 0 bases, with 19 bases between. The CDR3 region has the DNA TGTGCCAGCACCAGAGGTAGGGCGGGGCACTCCTACGAGCAGTACTTC. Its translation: CASTRGRAGHSYEQYF.

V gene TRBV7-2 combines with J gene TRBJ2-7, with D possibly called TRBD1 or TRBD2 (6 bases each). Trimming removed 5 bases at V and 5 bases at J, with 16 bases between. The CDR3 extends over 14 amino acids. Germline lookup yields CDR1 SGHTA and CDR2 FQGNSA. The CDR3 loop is CASSPSQRGDEQYF. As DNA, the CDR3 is TGTGCCAGCAGCCCCTCGCAGAGGGGGGACGAGCAGTACTTC.

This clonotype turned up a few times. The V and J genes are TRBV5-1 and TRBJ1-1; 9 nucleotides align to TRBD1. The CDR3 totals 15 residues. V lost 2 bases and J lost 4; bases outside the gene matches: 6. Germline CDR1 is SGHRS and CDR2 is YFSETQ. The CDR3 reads CASSFTGGSPTEAFF. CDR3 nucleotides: TGCGCCAGCAGCTTTACAGGGGGCTCTCCCACTGAAGCTTTCTTT.

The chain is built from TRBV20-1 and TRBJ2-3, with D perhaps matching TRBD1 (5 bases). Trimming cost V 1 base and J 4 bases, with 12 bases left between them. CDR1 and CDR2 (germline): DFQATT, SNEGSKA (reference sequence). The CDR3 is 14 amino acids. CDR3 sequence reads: CSARVGAAADTQYF. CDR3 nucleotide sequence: TGCAGTGCTAGAGTAGGGGCCGCAGCAGATACGCAGTATTTT.

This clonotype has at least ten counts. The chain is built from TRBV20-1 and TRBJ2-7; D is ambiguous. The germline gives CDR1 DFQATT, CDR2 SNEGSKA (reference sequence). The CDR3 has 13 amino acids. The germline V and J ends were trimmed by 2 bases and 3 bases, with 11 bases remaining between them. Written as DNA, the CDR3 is TGCAGTGCTAGAATGGATGACCGCTACGAGCAGTACTTC. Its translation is CSARMDDRYEQYF.

The CDR3 loop reads CSARGGTSGPQETQYF. The CDR3 region has the DNA TGCAGTGCTAGGGGGGGGACTAGCGGACCACAAGAGACCCAGTACTTC. The chain recombines TRBV20-1 with TRBJ2-5; 11 bases are a match to TRBD2. Germline CDR1 reads DFQATT; CDR2 reads SNEGSKA (reference sequence). The trim removed 3 bases at V and 2 bases at J, leaving 8 bases unmatched. The CDR3 is 16 amino acids.

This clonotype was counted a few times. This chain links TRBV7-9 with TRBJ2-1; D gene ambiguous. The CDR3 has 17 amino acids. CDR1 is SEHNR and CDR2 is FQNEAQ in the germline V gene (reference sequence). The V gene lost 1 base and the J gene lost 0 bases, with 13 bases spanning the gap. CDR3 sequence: CASSLGGRSSSYNEQFF. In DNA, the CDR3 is TGTGCCAGCAGCTTAGGCGGAAGGTCGAGCTCCTACAATGAGCAGTTCTTC.

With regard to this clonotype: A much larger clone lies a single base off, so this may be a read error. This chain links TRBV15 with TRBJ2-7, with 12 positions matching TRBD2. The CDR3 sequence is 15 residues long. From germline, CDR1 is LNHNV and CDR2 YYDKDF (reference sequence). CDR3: CATGRVTSGRYEQYF. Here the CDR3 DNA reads TGTGCCACCGGCAGAGTAACTAGCGGGAGGTACGAGCAGTACTTC.

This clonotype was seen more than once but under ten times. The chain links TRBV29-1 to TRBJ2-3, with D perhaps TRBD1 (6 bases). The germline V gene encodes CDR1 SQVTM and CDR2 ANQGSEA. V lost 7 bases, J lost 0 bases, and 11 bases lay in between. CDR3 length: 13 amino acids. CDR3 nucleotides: TGCAGCGCTGGACAGTCTAGCACAGATACGCAGTATTTT. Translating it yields CSAGQSSTDTQYF.

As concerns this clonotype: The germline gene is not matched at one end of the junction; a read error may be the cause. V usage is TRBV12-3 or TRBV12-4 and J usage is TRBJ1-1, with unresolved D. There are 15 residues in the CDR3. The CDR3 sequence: CASSLALVMNTEAFF. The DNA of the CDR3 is TGTGCCAGCAGCTTAGCTCTGGTTATGAACACTGAAGCTTTCTTT.

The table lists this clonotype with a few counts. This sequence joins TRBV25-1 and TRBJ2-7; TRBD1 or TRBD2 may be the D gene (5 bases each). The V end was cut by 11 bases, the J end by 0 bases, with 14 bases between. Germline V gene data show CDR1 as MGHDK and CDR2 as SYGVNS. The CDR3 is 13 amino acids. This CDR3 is CARPGRASYEQYF. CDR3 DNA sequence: TGTGCCCGCCCAGGGCGGGCCTCCTACGAGCAGTACTTC.

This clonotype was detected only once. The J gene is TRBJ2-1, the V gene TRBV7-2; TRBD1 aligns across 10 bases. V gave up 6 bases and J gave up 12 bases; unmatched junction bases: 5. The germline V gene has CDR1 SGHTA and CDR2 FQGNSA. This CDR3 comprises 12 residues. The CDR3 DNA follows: TGTGCCAGCAGTTCTAGGACAGGGGGGCAGTTCTTC. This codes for CASSSRTGGQFF.

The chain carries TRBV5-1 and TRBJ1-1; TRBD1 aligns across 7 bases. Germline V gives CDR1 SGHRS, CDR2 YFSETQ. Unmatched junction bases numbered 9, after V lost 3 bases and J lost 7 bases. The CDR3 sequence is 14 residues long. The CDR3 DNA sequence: TGCGCCAGCAGCTCGGGCGACAGGGTGGGTGAAGCTTTCTTT. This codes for CASSSGDRVGEAFF.

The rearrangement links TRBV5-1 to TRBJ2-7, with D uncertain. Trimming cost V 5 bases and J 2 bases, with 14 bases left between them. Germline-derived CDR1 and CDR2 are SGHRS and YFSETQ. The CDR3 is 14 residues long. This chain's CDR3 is CASSSNLPPYEQYF. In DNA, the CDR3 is TGCGCCAGCAGTTCCAATCTACCCCCCTACGAGCAGTACTTC.

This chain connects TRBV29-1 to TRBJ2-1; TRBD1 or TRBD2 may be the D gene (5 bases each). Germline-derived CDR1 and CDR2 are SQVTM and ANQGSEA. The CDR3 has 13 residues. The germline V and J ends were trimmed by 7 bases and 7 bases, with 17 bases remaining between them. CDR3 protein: CSGRGPGSNEQFF. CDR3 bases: TGCAGCGGCCGGGGCCCTGGGTCGAATGAGCAGTTCTTC.

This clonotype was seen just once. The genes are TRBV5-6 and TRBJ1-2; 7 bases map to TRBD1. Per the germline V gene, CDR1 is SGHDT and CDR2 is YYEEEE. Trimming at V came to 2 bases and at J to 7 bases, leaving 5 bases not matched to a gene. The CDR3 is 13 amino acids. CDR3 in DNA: TGTGCCAGCAGCTTTAGGGGGCGGACTGGCTACACCTTC. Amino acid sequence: CASSFRGRTGYTF.